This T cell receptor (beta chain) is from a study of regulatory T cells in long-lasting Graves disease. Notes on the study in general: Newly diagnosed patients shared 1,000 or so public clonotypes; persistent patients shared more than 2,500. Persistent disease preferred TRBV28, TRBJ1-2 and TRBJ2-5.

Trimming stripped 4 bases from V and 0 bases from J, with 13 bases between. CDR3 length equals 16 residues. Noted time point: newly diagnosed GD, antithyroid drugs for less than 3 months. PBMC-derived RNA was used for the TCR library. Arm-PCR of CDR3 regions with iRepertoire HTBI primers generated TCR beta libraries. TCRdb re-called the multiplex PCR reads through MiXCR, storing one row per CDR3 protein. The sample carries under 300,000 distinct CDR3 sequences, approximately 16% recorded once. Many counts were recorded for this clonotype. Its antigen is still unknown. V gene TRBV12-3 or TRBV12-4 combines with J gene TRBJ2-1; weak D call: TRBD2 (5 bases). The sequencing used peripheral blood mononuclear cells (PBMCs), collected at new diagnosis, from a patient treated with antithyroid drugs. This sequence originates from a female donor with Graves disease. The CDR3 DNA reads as TGTGCCAGCAGTTGGGGTAGCGCAAGCTCCTACAATGAGCAGTTCTTC. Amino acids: CASSWGSASSYNEQFF.